What follows is one T cell receptor (beta chain) and its context. Its antigen remains unidentified. These data originate in a study of cytomegalovirus exposure and HLA in healthy donors. Turning to the study itself: The 130 or so validation repertoires, a later analysis reported, used the same platform as the approximately 730 repertoires from the first cohort.

Per germline, CDR1 MNHEY and CDR2 SVGAGI. V was pared by 0 bases and J by 8 bases, with 11 bases between. This CDR3 is 14 amino acids long. The assay was immunoSEQ multiplex PCR, and TCRdb's table has in-frame clones only and misses some. The table lists about 160,000 clones, over 80% of them singletons. Study conclusions and caveats: A list of roughly 180 TCR beta chains associated with cytomegalovirus was given. Despite most TCR sequences being rare, some public TCRs occurred in many donors. One later analysis, an examination of the 100 to 150 validation repertoires, found that first-cohort TCR clusters tended to co-occur in them.

Sequencing was carried out using PBMCs. This chain joins TRBV6-5 and TRBJ1-5; D call uncertain. This clonotype was obtained from a young man in good health and CMV-seropositive. The CDR3 loop reads CASSYSGLEEPQHF. CDR3 DNA: TGTGCCAGCAGTTACTCTGGTTTAGAAGAGCCCCAGCATTTT.